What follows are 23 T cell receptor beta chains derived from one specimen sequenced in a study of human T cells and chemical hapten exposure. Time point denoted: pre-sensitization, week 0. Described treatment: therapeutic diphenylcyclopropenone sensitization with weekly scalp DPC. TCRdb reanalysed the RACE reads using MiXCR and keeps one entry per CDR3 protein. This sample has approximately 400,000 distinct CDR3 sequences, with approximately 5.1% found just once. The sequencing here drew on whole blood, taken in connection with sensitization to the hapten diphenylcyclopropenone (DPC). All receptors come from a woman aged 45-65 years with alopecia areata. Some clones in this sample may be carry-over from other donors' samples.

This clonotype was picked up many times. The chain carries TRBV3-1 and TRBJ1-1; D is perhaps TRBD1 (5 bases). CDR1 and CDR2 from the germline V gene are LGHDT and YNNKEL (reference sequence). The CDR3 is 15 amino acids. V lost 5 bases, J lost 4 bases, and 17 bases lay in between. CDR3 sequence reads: CASSKGAGGGTEAFF. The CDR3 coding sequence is TGTGCCAGCAGCAAAGGGGCTGGGGGAGGCACTGAAGCTTTCTTT.

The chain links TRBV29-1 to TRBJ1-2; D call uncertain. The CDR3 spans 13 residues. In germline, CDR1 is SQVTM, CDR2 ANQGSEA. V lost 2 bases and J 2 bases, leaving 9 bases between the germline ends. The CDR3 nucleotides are TGCAGCGTTGAAAATACAGTAAACTATGGCTACACCTTC. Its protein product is CSVENTVNYGYTF.

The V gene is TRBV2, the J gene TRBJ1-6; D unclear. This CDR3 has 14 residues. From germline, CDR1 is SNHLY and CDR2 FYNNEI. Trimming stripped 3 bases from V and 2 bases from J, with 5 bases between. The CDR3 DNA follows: TGTGCCAGCAGTGATAGGGCCTATAATTCACCCCTCCACTTT. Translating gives CASSDRAYNSPLHF.

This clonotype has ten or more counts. This CDR3 reads CASSLGGGQGSNQPQHF. CDR3 sequence (DNA): TGTGCCAGCAGCCTAGGCGGGGGGCAGGGGAGCAATCAGCCCCAGCATTTT. V and J are TRBV7-9 and TRBJ1-5; tentative D call: TRBD1 (6 bases). From germline, CDR1 is SEHNR and CDR2 FQNEAQ (reference sequence). V was pared by 5 bases and J by 1 base, with 18 bases between. The CDR3 loop spans 17 amino acids.

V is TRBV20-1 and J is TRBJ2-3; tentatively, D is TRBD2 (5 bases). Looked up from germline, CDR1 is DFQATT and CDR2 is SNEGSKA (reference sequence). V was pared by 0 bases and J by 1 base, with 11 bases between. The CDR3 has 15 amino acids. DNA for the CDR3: TGCAGTGCTAGAGATTTCCCCGGGGGCACAGATACGCAGTATTTT. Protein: CSARDFPGGTDTQYF.

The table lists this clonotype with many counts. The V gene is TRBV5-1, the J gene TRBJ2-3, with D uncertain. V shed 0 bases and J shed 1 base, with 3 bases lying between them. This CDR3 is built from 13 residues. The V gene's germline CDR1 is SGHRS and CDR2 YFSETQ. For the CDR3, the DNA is TGCGCCAGCAGCTTGGAGGGCACAGATACGCAGTATTTT. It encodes CASSLEGTDTQYF.

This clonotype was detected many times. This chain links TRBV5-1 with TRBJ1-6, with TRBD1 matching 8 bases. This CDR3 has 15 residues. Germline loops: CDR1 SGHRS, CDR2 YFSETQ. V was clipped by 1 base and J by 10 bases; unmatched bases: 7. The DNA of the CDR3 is TGCGCCAGCAGCTTGCGCGGGACAGGCGACTCACCCCTCCACTTT. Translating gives CASSLRGTGDSPLHF.

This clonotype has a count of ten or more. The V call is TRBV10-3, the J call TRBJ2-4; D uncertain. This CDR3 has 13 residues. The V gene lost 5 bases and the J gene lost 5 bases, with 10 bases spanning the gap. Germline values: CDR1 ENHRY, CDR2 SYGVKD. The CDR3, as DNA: TGTGCCATCAGTTCGGGCCTGGAAAACATTCAGTACTTC. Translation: CAISSGLENIQYF.

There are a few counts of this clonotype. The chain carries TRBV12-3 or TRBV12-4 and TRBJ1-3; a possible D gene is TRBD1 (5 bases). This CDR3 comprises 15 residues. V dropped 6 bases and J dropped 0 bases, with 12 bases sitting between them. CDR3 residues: CASSPRQFSGNTIYF. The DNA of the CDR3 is TGTGCCAGCAGCCCCCGACAGTTCTCTGGAAACACCATATATTTT.

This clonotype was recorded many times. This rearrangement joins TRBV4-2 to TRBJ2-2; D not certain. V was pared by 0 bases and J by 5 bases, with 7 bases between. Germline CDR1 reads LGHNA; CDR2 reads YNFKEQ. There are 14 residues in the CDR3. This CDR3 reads CASSQDPLTGELFF. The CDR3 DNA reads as TGTGCCAGCAGCCAAGACCCCCTAACCGGGGAGCTGTTTTTT.

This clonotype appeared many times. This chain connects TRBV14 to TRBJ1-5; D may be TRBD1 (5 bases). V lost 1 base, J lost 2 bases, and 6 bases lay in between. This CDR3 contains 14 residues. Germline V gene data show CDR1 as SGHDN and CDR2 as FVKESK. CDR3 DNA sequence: TGTGCCAGCAGCCAAGTAGGGGGCAATCAGCCCCAGCATTTT. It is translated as CASSQVGGNQPQHF.

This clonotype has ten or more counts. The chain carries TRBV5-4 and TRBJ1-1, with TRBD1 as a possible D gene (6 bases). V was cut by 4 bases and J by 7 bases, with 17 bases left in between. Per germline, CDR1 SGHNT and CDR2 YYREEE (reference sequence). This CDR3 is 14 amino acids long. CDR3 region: CASSLRNIGGEAFF. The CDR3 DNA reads TGTGCCAGCAGCCTGCGGAACATAGGGGGTGAAGCTTTCTTT.

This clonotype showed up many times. CDR3 in DNA: TGTGCCAGCAGTCTCCAGCCGGATGTCGATACGCAGTATTTT. Translating gives CASSLQPDVDTQYF. V and J are TRBV6-2 or TRBV6-3 and TRBJ2-3, with unresolved D. Deletions cut 5 bases from V and 6 bases from J, with 15 bases between. The CDR3 is made up of 14 amino acids. CDR1 MNHEY and CDR2 SVGEGT come from the germline V gene.

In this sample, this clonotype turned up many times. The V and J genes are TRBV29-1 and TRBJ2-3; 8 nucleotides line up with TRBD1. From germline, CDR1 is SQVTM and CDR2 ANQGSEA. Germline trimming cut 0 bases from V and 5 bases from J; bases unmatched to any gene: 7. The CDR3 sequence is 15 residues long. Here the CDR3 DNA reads TGCAGCGTTGAAGAGGGCAGGGGGCGCGAAGATACGCAGTATTTT. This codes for CSVEEGRGREDTQYF.

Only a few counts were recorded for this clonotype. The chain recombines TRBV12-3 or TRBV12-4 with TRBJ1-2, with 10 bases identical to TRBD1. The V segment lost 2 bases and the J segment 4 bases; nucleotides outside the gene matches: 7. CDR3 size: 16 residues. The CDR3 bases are TGTGCCAGCAGTTTAATTAGGGACAGGGGCCGCTATGGCTACACCTTC. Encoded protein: CASSLIRDRGRYGYTF.

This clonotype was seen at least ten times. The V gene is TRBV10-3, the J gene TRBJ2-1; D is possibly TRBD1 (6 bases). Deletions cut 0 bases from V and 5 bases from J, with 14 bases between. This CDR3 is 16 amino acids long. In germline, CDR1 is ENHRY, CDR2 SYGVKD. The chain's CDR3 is CAISESLDRSNNEQFF. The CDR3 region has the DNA TGTGCCATCAGTGAGTCGCTCGACAGGAGCAACAATGAGCAGTTCTTC.

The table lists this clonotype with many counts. The CDR3 coding sequence is TGTGCCAGCAGCCCCCGACAGGGCGGGTTGTCTAATGAAAAACTGTTTTTT. The encoded protein is CASSPRQGGLSNEKLFF. This rearrangement joins TRBV9 to TRBJ1-4; TRBD1 agrees at 7 bases. In germline, CDR1 is SGDLS, CDR2 YYNGEE. Losses at the gene ends were 4 bases for V and 3 bases for J; bases not matched to a gene: 12. This CDR3 contains 17 residues.

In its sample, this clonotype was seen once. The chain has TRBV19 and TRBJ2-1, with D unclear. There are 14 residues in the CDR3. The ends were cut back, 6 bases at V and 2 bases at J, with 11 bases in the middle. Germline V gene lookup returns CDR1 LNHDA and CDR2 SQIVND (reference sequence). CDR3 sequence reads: CASSPAVAYNEQFF. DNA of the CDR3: TGTGCCAGTAGCCCTGCCGTGGCCTACAATGAGCAGTTCTTC.

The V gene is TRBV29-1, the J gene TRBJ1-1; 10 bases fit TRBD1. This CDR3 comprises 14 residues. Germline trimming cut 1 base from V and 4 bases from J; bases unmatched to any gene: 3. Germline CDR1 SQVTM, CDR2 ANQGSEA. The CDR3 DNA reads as TGCAGCGTTGAAGGGAGGACAGGGGGCACTGAAGCTTTCTTT. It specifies CSVEGRTGGTEAFF.

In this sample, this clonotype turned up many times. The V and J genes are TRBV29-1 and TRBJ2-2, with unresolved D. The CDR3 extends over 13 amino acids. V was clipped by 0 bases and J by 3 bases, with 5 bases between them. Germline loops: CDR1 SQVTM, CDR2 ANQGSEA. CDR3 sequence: CSVEDADTGELFF. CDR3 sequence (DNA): TGCAGCGTTGAAGATGCGGACACCGGGGAGCTGTTTTTT.

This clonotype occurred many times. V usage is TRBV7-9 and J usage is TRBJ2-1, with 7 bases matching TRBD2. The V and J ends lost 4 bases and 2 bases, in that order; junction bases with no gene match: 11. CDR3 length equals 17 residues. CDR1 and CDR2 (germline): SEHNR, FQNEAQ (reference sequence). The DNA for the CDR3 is TGTGCCAGCAGCTCCAAGCCGGGGGAGGGTCCCTACAATGAGCAGTTCTTC. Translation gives CASSSKPGEGPYNEQFF.

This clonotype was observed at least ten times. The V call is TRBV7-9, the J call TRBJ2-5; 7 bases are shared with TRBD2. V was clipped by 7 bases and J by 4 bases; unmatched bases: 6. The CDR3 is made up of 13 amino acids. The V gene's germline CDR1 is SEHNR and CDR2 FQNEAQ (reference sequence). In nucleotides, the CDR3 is TGTGCCAGCACCCTGGGAGGGGTAGAGACCCAGTACTTC. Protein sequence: CASTLGGVETQYF. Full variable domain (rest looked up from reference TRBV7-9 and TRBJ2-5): DTGVSQNPRHKITKRGQNVTFRCDPISEHNRLYWYRQTLGQGPEFLTYFQNEAQLEKSRLLSDRFSAERPKGSFSTLEIQRTEQGDSAMYLCASTLGGVETQYFGPGTRLLVL.

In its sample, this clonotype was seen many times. CDR3 DNA sequence: TGCAGTGCTAGTCCCCTAGCGGCAGGATTAGATACGCAGTATTTT. Translated, it gives CSASPLAAGLDTQYF. The chain recombines TRBV20-1 with TRBJ2-3; 7 nucleotides agree with TRBD2. CDR1 and CDR2 from the germline V gene are DFQATT and SNEGSKA (reference sequence). V was pared by 3 bases and J by 5 bases, with 11 bases of the junction left unmatched. The CDR3 has 15 amino acids.